This T cell receptor beta chain was found in a study of response to subunit inactivated influenza vaccine. Details on this clonotype: Its cognate antigen is unknown.

Findings and limits, study-wide: Authors suggested few new T cells are recruited by each seasonal influenza vaccination.

Germline V gene data show CDR1 as SQVTM and CDR2 as ANQGSEA. This CDR3 has 12 amino acids. V lost 6 bases, J lost 2 bases, and 10 bases lay in between. TCRdb redid the calling of the RT-PCR reads with MiXCR, one entry per CDR3 protein. The sample comprises 860,000 or so distinct CDR3 sequences, 21% of which are singletons, and roughly 10% rests with the top ten. The input for sequencing was PBMCs from blood, taken roughly 5 days after vaccination. The chain recombines TRBV29-1 with TRBJ1-1, with D unresolved. The TCR comes from a man aged 50 to 59 who received an inactivated influenza vaccine. The CDR3 region has the DNA TGCAGCGTCTCGAAGAGAAACACTGAAGCTTTCTTT. It specifies CSVSKRNTEAFF.